This T cell receptor beta chain was sequenced for a study of lymphopenia after photon versus proton radiotherapy (dated by TCRdb to between 2019 and 2020). Study-level background: In patients with gastrointestinal tumors who developed high-grade lymphopenia, the study compared the immunological effects of photon radiation therapy with those of proton radiation therapy. A cohort of some 19 patients with gastrointestinal tumors who received either photon or proton therapy and subsequently developed lymphopenia was included. The study was designed to characterize how the impact on the immune system differs between the two radiation modalities.

Of note for this clone: Its antigen is still unknown. Nothing much larger sits one base from this clone, and base qualities are not available.

Receptor libraries were prepared by the immunoSEQ multiplex PCR assay. Deep sequencing of rearranged TCR beta loci, alongside multiparametric flow cytometry, was used to profile T cell repertoires. Drawn from immuneACCESS, this table holds only the in-frame rearrangements with V and J called that TCRdb kept. Clones are partly lost; checked studies trace under half to an unresolved V gene and leave the rest unexplained. This sample is represented by approximately 71,000 clones; roughly 93% of them were singletons. The top ten clones comprise about 3% of the sample. Points the paper makes about the study in general: During treatment, patients who received proton therapy stayed relatively stable, whereas patients who received photon therapy lost naive T cells and TCR diversity and gained effector/memory populations. Once the lymphocyte count had reached its nadir, the repertoires of photon-treated patients showed oligoclonal expansion, particularly of CD8+ Temra cells, and this expansion drove the decline in diversity. Across the cohort, a larger post-nadir drop in TCR diversity was inversely correlated with overall survival time among patients who died. The survival association was examined only in patients who died, and the authors described better survival with proton therapy as a possibility, not as a demonstrated result.

The CDR3, cysteine through phenylalanine, is 18 amino acids long. The sequence is cut down to CDR3 DNA, 54 bases in frame from base 1. CDR1 SGDLS and CDR2 YYNGEE are derived from the germline V gene. Relative to germline, V is missing 3 bases and J is missing 6 bases, with 12 bases of the junction outside any gene match. This chain joins TRBV9 to TRBJ2-1, with 13 bases matching TRBD2. This specimen consisted of peripheral blood, obtained from a patient treated with photon-based radiotherapy. The receptor's source is a woman between 65 and 79 years old with pancreatic cancer. Read as DNA, the sequence is TGTGCCAGCAGCGCGGGGACTAGCGGGGCCTACAGGTCCAATGAGCAGTTCTTC. Translated, this gives CASSAGTSGAYRSNEQFF.